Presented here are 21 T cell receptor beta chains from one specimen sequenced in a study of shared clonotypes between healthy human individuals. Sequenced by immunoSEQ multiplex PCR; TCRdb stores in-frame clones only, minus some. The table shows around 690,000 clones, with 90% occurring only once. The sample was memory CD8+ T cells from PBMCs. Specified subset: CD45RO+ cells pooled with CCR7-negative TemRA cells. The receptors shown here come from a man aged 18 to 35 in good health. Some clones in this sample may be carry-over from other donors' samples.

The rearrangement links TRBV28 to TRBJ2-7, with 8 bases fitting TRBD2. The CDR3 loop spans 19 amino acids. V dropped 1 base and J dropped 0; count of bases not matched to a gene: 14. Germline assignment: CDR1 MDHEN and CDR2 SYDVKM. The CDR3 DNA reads TGTGCCAGCAGTTTATATAGAACGGGATTGAGCGGGAGCTCCTACGAGCAGTACTTC. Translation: CASSLYRTGLSGSSYEQYF.

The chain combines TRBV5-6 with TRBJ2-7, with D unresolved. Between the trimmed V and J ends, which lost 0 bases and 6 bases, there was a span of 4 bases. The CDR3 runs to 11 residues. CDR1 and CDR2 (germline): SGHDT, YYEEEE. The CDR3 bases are TGTGCCAGCAGCTTGGACTCCGAGCAGTACTTC. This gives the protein CASSLDSEQYF.

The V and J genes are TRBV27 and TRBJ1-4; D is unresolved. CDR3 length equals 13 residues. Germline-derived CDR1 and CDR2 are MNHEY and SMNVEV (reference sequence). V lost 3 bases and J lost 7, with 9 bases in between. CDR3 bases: TGTGCCAGCAGTTTTCGACCCGTTGAAAAACTGTTTTTT. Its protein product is CASSFRPVEKLFF.

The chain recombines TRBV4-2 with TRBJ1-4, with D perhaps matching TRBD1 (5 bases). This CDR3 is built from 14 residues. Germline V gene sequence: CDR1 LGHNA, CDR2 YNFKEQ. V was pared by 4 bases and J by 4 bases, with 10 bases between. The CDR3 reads CASSPSGLNEKLFF. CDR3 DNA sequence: TGTGCCAGCAGCCCCTCGGGACTTAATGAAAAACTGTTTTTT.

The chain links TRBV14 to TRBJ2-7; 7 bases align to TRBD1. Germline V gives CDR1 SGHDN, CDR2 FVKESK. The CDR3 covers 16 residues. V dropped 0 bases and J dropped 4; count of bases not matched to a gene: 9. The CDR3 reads CASSQDRRAGGYEQYF. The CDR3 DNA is TGTGCCAGCAGCCAAGACCGCCGGGCAGGGGGATACGAGCAGTACTTC. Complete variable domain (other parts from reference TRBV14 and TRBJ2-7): EAGVTQFPSHSVIEKGQTVTLRCDPISGHDNLYWYRRVMGKEIKFLLHFVKESKQDESGMPNNRFLAERTGGTYSTLKVQPAELEDSGVYFCASSQDRRAGGYEQYFGPGTRLTVT.

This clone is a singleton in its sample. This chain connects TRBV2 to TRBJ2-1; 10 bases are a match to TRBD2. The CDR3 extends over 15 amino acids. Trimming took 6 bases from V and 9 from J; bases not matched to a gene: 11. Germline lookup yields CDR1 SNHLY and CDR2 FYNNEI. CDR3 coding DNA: TGTGCCAGCAGAGAAAGGAGCGGGAGGGCCCTTGAGCAGTTCTTC. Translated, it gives CASRERSGRALEQFF.

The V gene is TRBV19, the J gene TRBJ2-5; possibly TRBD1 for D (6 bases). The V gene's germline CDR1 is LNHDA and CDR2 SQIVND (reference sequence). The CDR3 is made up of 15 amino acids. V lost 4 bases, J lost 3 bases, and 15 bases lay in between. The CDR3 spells CASSRGYRAEETQYF. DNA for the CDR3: TGTGCCAGTAGTAGAGGATACAGGGCTGAAGAGACCCAGTACTTC.

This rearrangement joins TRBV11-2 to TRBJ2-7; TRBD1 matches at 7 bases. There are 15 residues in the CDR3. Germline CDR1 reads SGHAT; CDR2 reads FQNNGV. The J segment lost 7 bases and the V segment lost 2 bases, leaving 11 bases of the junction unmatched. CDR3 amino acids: CASSLYDRVIQEQYF. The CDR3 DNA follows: TGTGCCAGCAGCTTATATGACAGGGTGATACAAGAGCAGTACTTC.

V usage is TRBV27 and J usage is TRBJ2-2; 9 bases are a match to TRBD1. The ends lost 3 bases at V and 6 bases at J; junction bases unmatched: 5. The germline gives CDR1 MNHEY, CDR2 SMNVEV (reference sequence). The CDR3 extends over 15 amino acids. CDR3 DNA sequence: TGTGCCAGCAGTTTCCAACGGACAGGGGCCGGGGAGCTGTTTTTT. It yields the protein CASSFQRTGAGELFF.

The CDR3 loop reads CASRTSHSGNTIYF. CDR3 nucleotide sequence: TGTGCCAGCAGGACCAGCCATTCTGGAAACACCATATATTTT. This chain links TRBV6-1 with TRBJ1-3; D is undetermined. Between the trimmed V and J ends, which lost 6 bases and 1 base, there was a span of 10 bases. This CDR3 is built from 14 residues. Germline V gene lookup returns CDR1 MNHNS and CDR2 SASEGT.

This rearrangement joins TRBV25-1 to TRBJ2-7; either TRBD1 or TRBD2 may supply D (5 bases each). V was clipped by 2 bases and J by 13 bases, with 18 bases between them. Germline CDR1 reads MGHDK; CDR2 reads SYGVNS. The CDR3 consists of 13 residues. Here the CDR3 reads CASSEPGARPFYF. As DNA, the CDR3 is TGTGCCAGCAGTGAACCCGGGGCCAGACCATTTTACTTC.

The CDR3 sequence: CASSSIRGIFRNQPQHF. The DNA of the CDR3 is TGTGCCAGCAGTTCTATTAGGGGGATATTTCGCAATCAGCCCCAGCATTTT. The rearrangement uses TRBV27 and TRBJ1-5; TRBD1 is a possible D gene (6 bases). V lost 4 bases to trimming and J lost 2 bases, with 18 bases between them. The CDR3 runs 17 residues. Looked up from germline, CDR1 is MNHEY and CDR2 is SMNVEV (reference sequence).

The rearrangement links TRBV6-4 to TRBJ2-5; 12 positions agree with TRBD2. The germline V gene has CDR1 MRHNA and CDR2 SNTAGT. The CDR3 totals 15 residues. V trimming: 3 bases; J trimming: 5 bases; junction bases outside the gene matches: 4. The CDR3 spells CASSETSGSQETQYF. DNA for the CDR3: TGTGCCAGCAGTGAGACTAGCGGGAGCCAGGAGACCCAGTACTTC.

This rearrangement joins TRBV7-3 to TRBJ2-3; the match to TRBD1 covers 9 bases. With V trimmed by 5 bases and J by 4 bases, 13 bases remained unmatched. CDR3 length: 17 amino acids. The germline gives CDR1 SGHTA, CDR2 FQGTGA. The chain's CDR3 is CASSKKSGTGRADTQYF. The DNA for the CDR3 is TGTGCCAGCAGCAAAAAATCCGGGACAGGGCGCGCAGATACGCAGTATTTT.

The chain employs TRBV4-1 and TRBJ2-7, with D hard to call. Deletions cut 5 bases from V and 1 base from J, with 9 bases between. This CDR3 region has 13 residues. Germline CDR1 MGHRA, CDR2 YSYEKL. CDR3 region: CASSRTRSYEQYF. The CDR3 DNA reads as TGCGCCAGCAGCAGGACCAGGTCCTACGAGCAGTACTTC.

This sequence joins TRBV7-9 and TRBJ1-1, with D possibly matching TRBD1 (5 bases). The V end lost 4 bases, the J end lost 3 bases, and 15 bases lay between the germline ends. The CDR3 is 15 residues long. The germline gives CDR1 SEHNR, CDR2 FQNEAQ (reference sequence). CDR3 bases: TGTGCCAGCAGCTCTGGACTCCGGGGCGACACTGAAGCTTTCTTT. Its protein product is CASSSGLRGDTEAFF.

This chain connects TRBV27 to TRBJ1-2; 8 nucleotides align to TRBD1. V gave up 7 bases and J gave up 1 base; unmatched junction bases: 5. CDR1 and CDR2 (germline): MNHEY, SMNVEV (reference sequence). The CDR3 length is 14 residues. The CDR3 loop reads CASKNRGGNYGYTF. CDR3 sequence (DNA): TGTGCCAGCAAAAACAGGGGGGGTAACTATGGCTACACCTTC.

CDR3 protein: CASEGLVTYEQYF. In nucleotides, the CDR3 is TGTGCCAGCGAGGGACTAGTTACCTACGAGCAGTACTTC. The J gene is TRBJ2-7, the V gene TRBV28; 8 nucleotides match TRBD2. The CDR3 is 13 amino acids. In germline, CDR1 is MDHEN, CDR2 SYDVKM. Germline trimming cut 8 bases from V and 2 bases from J; bases unmatched to any gene: 5.

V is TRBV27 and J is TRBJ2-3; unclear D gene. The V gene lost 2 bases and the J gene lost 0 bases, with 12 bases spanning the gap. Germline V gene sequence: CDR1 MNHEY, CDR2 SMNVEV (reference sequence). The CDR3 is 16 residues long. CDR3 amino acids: CASSLIPSVSTDTQYF. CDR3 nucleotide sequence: TGTGCCAGCAGTTTAATCCCCTCGGTTAGCACAGATACGCAGTATTTT.

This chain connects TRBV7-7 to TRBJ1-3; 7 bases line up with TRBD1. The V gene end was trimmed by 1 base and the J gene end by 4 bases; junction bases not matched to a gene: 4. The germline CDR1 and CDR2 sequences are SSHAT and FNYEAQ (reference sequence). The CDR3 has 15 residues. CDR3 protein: CASSLGTGAGNTIYF. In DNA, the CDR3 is TGTGCCAGCAGCTTAGGCACAGGGGCCGGAAACACCATATATTTT.

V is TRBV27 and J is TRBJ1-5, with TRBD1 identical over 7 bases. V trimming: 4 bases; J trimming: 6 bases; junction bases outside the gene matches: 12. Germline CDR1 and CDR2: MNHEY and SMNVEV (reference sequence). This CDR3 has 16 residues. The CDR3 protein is CASSSIKVRGPQPQHF. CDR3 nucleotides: TGTGCCAGCAGTTCTATCAAGGTGAGGGGGCCTCAGCCCCAGCATTTT.